The 8 T cell receptor beta chains below all came from one sample that was sequenced in a study of T cell changes during pregnancy in multiple sclerosis. The data were produced by immunoSEQ multiplex PCR, yet TCRdb's version contains in-frame clones alone and is incomplete. Of around 34,000 clones listed, less than 95% were seen once; the top ten hold roughly 10%. Source: CD8+ T cells from peripheral blood mononuclear cells, taken before pregnancy. The receptors come from a female donor with multiple sclerosis, enrolled in a pregnancy study.

V usage is TRBV2 and J usage is TRBJ1-2; 7 bases fit TRBD1. The CDR3 sequence is 13 residues long. The trim removed 6 bases at V and 3 bases at J, leaving 4 bases unmatched. Germline values: CDR1 SNHLY, CDR2 FYNNEI. The DNA for the CDR3 is TGTGCCAGCAGCAGGGGGGAATACTATGGCTACACCTTC. It is translated as CASSRGEYYGYTF.

This clone was recorded only once. The chain has TRBV27 and TRBJ2-7; 11 bases map to TRBD1. There are 15 residues in the CDR3. V trimming: 4 bases; J trimming: 7 bases; junction bases outside the gene matches: 9. Per the germline V gene, CDR1 is MNHEY and CDR2 is SMNVEV (reference sequence). The CDR3 DNA is TGTGCCAGCAGTTCCCAGGACAGGGGGCTTCGGGAGCAGTACTTC. Its protein is CASSSQDRGLREQYF.

This rearrangement joins TRBV6-4 to TRBJ2-1, with 11 bases matching TRBD2. The ends lost 0 bases at V and 9 bases at J; junction bases unmatched: 4. This CDR3 is built from 15 residues. The germline gives CDR1 MRHNA, CDR2 SNTAGT. CDR3 bases: TGTGCCAGCAGTGACTCACTAGCGGGGGCAGGTGAGCAGTTCTTC. Protein product: CASSDSLAGAGEQFF.

This chain uses TRBV4-2 with TRBJ2-7, with a weak D call TRBD1 (6 bases). Germline-derived CDR1 and CDR2 are LGHNA and YNFKEQ. The CDR3 has 16 amino acids. V gave up 0 bases and J gave up 2 bases, with 14 bases separating them. The CDR3: CASSQDFGDKTYEQYF. CDR3 nucleotides: TGTGCCAGCAGCCAAGATTTCGGGGACAAGACCTACGAGCAGTACTTC.

This rearrangement joins TRBV2 to TRBJ2-7, with 9 nucleotides matching TRBD1. The CDR3 is 16 amino acids. V lost 6 bases and J lost 4; bases outside the gene matches: 13. Germline V gene sequence: CDR1 SNHLY, CDR2 FYNNEI. The CDR3 loop is CASRDEPPGQGYEQYF. In DNA, the CDR3 is TGTGCCAGCAGGGACGAGCCACCGGGACAGGGTTACGAGCAGTACTTC.

The genes are TRBV14 and TRBJ2-3; D may be TRBD2 (5 bases). Per germline, CDR1 SGHDN and CDR2 FVKESK. The V gene lost 1 base and the J gene lost 0 bases, with 11 bases spanning the gap. The length of the CDR3 is 16 residues. CDR3 in DNA: TGTGCCAGCAGCCAAGCAAAGGAGGATAGCACAGATACGCAGTATTTT. Its protein is CASSQAKEDSTDTQYF.

The V gene is TRBV27, the J gene TRBJ2-2, with 8 bases that match TRBD2. V gave up 3 bases and J gave up 3 bases; unmatched junction bases: 3. The CDR3 is 15 amino acids. The germline gives CDR1 MNHEY, CDR2 SMNVEV (reference sequence). The CDR3 DNA reads as TGTGCCAGCAGTTTCCTAGCGGGTTACACCGGGGAGCTGTTTTTT. It translates to CASSFLAGYTGELFF.

In this sample, this clone turned up once. V gene TRBV6-1 combines with J gene TRBJ1-1, with D possibly TRBD1 on 6 matching bases. Germline CDR1 is MNHNS and CDR2 is SASEGT. The length of the CDR3 is 18 residues. Trimming removed 2 bases from V and 1 base from J, with 20 bases in between. The CDR3 bases are TGTGCCAGCAGTGAATTTGATGCAGGGGTTATCAGGAACACTGAAGCTTTCTTT. Translation: CASSEFDAGVIRNTEAFF.